What follows is one T cell receptor (beta chain) and its context. Its antigen is unknown. This entry comes from a study of PD-1 blockade in classical Hodgkin lymphoma. Study outcomes and limitations: Complete responders possessed baseline diversity comparable to newly diagnosed patients. Newly diagnosed patients were reported to start with lower TCR diversity than healthy donors. By C4D1 there was a significant rise in CD4+ TCR diversity but not in CD8+ TCR diversity.

Clones were read by immunoSEQ multiplex PCR, and TCRdb kept only the in-frame ones, dropping some. This table has approximately 19,000 clones, roughly three quarters appearing once. V shed 7 bases, J shed 3 bases, and the junction held 4 bases outside the gene matches. Germline-derived CDR1 and CDR2 are LNHDA and SQIVND (reference sequence). CDR3 size: 13 residues. Time point: cycle 4 day 1 (C4D1), after five to seven weeks of nivolumab. Each patient's relapse followed autologous stem cell transplantation, and brentuximab vedotin exposure varied. The rearrangement uses TRBV19 and TRBJ1-1; 8 nucleotides line up with TRBD1. The starting material was peripheral blood mononuclear cells (PBMCs), obtained before the fourth cycle of nivolumab. The origin of this receptor is a human donor with classical Hodgkin lymphoma. The CDR3 DNA reads as TGTGCCAGTAATAACAGGGGGTACACTGAAGCTTTCTTT. This codes for CASNNRGYTEAFF.